This T cell receptor (beta chain) is drawn from a study of PD-L1 blockade in urothelial cancer. The overall study: When patients started atezolizumab in the mid-2010s, it was given at 1,200 mg intravenously every 3 weeks. Blood-derived samples held a median around 130,000 T cells. Regarding the study as a whole: Tumor-associated clones in blood expanded more at 3 weeks in durable-benefit patients.

Comments on this clone: Its antigen is unknown.

Every PCR got spiked synthetic TCR analog templates. The assay was immunoSEQ multiplex PCR, and TCRdb's table has in-frame clones only and misses some. Among about 84,000 clones listed, over 80% were seen once. This TCR was sampled from a man between 65 and 85 years old with urothelial cancer. The sequenced sample was PBMCs, obtained around atezolizumab (anti-PD-L1) treatment.

Here the CDR3 reads CASSSDRGSYNEQFF. The CDR3 region has the DNA TGTGCCAGCAGCTCAGACAGGGGGTCCTACAATGAGCAGTTCTTC. The chain couples TRBV7-2 to TRBJ2-1, with 9 positions matching TRBD1. V shed 4 bases, J shed 1 base, and the junction held 2 bases outside the gene matches. The CDR3 has 15 amino acids. Per the germline V gene, CDR1 is SGHTA and CDR2 is FQGNSA.